This T cell receptor (beta chain) comes out of a study of response to subunit inactivated influenza vaccine. Study-level results: After each seasonal influenza vaccination, few new T cells are recruited, the authors suggested.

Using its own MiXCR run on the RT-PCR reads, TCRdb lists one record per CDR3 protein. The repertoire includes about 830,000 distinct CDR3 sequences, under 20% of them detected once, and approximately 10% sits in the top ten. From germline, CDR1 is SGHRS and CDR2 YFSETQ. The CDR3 extends over 16 amino acids. V was pared by 4 bases and J by 0 bases, with 13 bases between. This clonotype was observed at least ten times. Its antigen is not identified. This chain connects TRBV5-1 to TRBJ1-4, with D hard to call. The material was PBMCs from blood, obtained about 5 days after vaccination. The receptor was isolated from a man between 45 and 60 years old who received an inactivated influenza vaccine. This CDR3 reads CASSPIGGSTNEKLFF. CDR3 DNA: TGCGCCAGCAGCCCAATTGGCGGGTCAACTAATGAAAAACTGTTTTTT.